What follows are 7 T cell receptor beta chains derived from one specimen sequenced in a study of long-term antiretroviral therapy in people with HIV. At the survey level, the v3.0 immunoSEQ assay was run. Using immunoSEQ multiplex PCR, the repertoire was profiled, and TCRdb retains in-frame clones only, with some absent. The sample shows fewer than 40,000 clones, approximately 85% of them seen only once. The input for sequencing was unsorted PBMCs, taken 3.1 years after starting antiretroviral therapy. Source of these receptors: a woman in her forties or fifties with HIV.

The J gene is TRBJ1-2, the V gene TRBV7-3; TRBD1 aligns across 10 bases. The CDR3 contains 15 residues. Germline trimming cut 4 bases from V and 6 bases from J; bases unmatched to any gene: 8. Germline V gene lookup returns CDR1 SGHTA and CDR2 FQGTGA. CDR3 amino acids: CASSSDRGRSDGYTF. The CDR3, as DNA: TGTGCCAGCAGCTCCGACAGGGGGCGGTCTGATGGCTACACCTTC.

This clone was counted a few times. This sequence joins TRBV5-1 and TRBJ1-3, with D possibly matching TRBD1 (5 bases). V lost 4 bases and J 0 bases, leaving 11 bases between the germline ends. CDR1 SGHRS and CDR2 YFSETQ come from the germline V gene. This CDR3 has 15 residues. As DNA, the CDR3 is TGCGCCAGCAGCGAGGGGACGAACTCTGGAAACACCATATATTTT. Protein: CASSEGTNSGNTIYF. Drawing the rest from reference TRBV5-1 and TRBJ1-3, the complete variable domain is KAGVTQTPRYLIKTRGQQVTLSCSPISGHRSVSWYQQTPGQGLQFLFEYFSETQRNKGNFPGRFSGRQFSNSRSEMNVSTLELGDSALYLCASSEGTNSGNTIYFGEGSWLTVV.

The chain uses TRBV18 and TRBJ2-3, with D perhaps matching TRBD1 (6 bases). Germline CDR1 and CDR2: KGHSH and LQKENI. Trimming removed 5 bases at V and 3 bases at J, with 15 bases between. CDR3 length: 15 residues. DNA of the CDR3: TGTGCCAGCTCAGAACCGGGACACAGGACAGATACGCAGTATTTT. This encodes CASSEPGHRTDTQYF.

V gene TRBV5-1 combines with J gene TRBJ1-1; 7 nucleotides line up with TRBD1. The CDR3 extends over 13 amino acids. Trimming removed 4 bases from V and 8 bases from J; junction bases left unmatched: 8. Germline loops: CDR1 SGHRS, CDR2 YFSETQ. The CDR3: CASSRTGEREAFF. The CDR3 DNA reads TGCGCCAGCAGCCGAACAGGGGAACGGGAAGCTTTCTTT.

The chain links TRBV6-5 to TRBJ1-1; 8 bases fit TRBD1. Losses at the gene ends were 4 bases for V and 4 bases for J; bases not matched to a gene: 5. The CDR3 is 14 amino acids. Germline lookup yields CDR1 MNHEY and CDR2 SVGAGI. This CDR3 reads CASSWTGRITEAFF. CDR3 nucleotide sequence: TGTGCCAGCAGTTGGACAGGGAGGATCACTGAAGCTTTCTTT.

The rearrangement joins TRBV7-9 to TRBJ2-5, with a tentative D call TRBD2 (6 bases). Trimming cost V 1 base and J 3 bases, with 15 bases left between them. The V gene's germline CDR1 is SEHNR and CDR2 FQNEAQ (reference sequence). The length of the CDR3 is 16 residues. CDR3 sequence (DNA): TGTGCCAGCAGCTTAGGATTCCGGGGGATGAAAGAGACCCAGTACTTC. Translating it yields CASSLGFRGMKETQYF.

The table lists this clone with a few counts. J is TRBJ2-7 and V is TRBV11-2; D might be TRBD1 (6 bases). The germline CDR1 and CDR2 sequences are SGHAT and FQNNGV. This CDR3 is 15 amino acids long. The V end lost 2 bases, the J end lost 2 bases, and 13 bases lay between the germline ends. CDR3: CASSLSTGSAYEQYF. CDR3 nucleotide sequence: TGTGCCAGCAGCTTAAGTACAGGGAGTGCCTACGAGCAGTACTTC. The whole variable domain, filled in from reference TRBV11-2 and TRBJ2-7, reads EAGVAQSPRYKIIEKRQSVAFWCNPISGHATLYWYQQILGQGPKLLIQFQNNGVVDDSQLPKDRFSAERLKGVDSTLKIQPAKLEDSAVYLCASSLSTGSAYEQYFGPGTRLTVT.